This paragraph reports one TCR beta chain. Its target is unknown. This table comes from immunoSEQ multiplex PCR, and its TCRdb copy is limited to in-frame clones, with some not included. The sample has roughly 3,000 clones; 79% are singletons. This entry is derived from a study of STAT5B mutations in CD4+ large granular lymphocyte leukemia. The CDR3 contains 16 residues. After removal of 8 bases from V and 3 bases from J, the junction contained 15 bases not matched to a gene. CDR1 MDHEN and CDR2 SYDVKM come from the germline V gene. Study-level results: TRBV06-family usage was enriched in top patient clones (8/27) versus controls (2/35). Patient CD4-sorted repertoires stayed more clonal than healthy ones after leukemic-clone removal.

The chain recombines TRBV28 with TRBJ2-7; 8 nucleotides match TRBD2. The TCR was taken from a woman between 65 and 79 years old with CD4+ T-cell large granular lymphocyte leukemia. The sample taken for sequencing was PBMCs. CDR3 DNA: TGTGCCAGCTGCCTTACGGCTAGCGGGTGGAACTACGAGCAGTACTTC. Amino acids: CASCLTASGWNYEQYF. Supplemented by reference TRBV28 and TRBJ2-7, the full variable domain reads DVKVTQSSRYLVKRTGEKVFLECVQDMDHENMFWYRQDPGLGLRLIYFSYDVKMKEKGDIPEGYSVSREKKERFSLILESASTNQTSMYLCASCLTASGWNYEQYFGPGTRLTVT.